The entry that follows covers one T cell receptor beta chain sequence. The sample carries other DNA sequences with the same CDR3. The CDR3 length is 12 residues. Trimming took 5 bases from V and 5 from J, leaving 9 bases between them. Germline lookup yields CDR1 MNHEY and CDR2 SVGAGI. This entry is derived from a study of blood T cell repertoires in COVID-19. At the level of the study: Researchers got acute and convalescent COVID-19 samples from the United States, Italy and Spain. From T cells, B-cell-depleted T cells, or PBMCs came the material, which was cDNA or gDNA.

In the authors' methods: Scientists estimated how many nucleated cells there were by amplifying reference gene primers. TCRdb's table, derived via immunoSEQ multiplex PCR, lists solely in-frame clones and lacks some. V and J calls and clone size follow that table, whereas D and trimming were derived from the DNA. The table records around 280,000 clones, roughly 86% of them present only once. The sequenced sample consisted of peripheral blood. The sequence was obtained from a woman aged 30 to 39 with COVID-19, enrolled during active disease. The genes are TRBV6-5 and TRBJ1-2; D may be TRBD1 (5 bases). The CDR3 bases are TGTGCCAGCAGTCCCGGGGGGTATGGCTACACCTTC. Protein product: CASSPGGYGYTF.